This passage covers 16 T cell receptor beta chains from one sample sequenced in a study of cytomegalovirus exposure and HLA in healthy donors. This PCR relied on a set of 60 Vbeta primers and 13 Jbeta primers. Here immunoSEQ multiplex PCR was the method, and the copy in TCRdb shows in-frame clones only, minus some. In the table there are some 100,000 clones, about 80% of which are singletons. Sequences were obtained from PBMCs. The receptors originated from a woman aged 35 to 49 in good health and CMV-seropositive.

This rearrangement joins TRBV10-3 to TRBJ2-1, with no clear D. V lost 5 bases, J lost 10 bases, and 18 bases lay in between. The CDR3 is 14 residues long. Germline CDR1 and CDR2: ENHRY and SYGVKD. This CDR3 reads CAISPNSAIREQFF. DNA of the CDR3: TGTGCCATCAGTCCAAACTCCGCTATTCGGGAGCAGTTCTTC.

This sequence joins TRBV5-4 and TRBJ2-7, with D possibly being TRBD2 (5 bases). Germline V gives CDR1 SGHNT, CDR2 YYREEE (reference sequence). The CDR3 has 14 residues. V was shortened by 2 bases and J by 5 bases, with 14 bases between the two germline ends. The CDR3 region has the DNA TGTGCCAGCAGCTTTACGGGGTTTAAGGACGAGCAGTACTTC. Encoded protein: CASSFTGFKDEQYF.

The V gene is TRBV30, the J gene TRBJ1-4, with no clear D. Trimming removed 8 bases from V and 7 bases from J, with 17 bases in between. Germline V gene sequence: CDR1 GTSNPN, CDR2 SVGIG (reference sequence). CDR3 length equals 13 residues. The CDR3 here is CAVGIGGGEKLFF. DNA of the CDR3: TGTGCCGTGGGAATAGGAGGAGGTGAAAAACTGTTTTTT.

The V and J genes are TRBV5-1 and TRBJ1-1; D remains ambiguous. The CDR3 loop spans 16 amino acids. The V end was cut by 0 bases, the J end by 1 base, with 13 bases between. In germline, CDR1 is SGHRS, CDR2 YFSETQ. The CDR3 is CASSLEFVRANTEAFF. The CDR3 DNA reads TGCGCCAGCAGCTTGGAATTCGTGCGAGCGAACACTGAAGCTTTCTTT. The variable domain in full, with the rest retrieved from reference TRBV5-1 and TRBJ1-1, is KAGVTQTPRYLIKTRGQQVTLSCSPISGHRSVSWYQQTPGQGLQFLFEYFSETQRNKGNFPGRFSGRQFSNSRSEMNVSTLELGDSALYLCASSLEFVRANTEAFFGQGTRLTVV.

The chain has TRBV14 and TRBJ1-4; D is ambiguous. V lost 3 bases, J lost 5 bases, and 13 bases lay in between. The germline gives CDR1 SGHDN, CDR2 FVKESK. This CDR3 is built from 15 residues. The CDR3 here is CASSHDALRNEKLFF. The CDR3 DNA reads TGTGCCAGCAGCCACGACGCACTGAGGAATGAAAAACTGTTTTTT.

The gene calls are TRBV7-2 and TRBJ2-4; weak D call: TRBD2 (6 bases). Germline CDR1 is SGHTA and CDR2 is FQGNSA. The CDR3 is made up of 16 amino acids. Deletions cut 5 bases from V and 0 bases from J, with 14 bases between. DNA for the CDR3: TGTGCCAGCAGCCCCCGTGCGGGGCAAGCCAAAAACATTCAGTACTTC. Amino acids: CASSPRAGQAKNIQYF.

The CDR3 sequence: CASSLYSSGHSNTEAFF. For the CDR3, the DNA is TGTGCCAGCAGTTTATATTCGAGTGGACACTCGAACACTGAAGCTTTCTTT. The rearrangement uses TRBV28 and TRBJ1-1; the D gene is possibly TRBD1 (5 bases). V lost 1 base, J lost 1 base, and 16 bases lay in between. The CDR3 consists of 17 residues. Germline-derived CDR1 and CDR2 are MDHEN and SYDVKM. Drawing the rest from reference TRBV28 and TRBJ1-1, the complete variable domain is DVKVTQSSRYLVKRTGEKVFLECVQDMDHENMFWYRQDPGLGLRLIYFSYDVKMKEKGDIPEGYSVSREKKERFSLILESASTNQTSMYLCASSLYSSGHSNTEAFFGQGTRLTVV.

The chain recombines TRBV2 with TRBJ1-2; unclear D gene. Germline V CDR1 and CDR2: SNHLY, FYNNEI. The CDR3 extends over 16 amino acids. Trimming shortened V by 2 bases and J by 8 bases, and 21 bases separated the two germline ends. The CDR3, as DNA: TGTGCCAGCAGTGAAACCTGGCAGGTTTTTCCATACGGCTACACCTTC. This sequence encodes CASSETWQVFPYGYTF.

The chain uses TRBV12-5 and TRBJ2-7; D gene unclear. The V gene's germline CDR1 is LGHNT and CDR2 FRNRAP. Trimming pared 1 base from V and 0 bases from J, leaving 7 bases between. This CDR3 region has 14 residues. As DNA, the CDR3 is TGTGCTAGTGGTTTGGAGCCTAGCTCCTACGAGCAGTACTTC. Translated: CASGLEPSSYEQYF.

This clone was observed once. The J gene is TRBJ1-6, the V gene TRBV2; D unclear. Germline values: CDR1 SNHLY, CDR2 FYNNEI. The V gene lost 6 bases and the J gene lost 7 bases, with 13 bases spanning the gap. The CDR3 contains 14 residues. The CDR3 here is CASSLGGHNSPLHF. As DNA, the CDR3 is TGTGCCAGCAGCCTGGGAGGGCACAATTCACCCCTCCACTTT.

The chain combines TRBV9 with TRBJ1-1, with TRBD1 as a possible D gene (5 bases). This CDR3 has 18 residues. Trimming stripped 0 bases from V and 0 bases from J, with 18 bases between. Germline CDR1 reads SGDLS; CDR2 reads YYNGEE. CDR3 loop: CASSVEGLGGWMNTEAFF. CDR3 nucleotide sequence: TGTGCCAGCAGCGTAGAGGGACTTGGGGGTTGGATGAACACTGAAGCTTTCTTT.

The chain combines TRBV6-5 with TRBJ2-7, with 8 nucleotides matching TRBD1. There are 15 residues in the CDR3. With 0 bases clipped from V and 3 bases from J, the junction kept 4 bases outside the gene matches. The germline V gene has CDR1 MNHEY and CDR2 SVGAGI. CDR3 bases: TGTGCCAGCAGTTACTCCGGGACAGGTGACTACGAGCAGTACTTC. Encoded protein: CASSYSGTGDYEQYF.

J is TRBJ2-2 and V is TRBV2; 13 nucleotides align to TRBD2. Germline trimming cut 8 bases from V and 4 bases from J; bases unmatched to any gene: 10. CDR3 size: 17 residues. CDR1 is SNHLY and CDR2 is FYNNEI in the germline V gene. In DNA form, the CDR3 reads TGTGCCAGCCGTAAACTAGCGGGGGGGCCAACCACCGGGGAGCTGTTTTTT. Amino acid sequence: CASRKLAGGPTTGELFF.

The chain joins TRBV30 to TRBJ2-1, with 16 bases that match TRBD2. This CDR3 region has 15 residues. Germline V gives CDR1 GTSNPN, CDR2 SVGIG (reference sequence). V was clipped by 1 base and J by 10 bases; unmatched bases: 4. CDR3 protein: CAWSEGLAGGREQFF. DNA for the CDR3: TGTGCCTGGAGTGAGGGACTAGCGGGGGGGAGGGAGCAGTTCTTC.

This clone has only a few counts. The CDR3, as DNA: TGTGCCAGCACCCAGCGGGGGGGCCTGCGAGAGACCCAGTACTTC. It translates to CASTQRGGLRETQYF. The chain is built from TRBV6-5 and TRBJ2-5; 10 bases agree with TRBD2. Trimming took 7 bases from V and 4 from J; bases not matched to a gene: 9. The CDR3 is 15 amino acids. CDR1 and CDR2 from the germline V gene are MNHEY and SVGAGI.

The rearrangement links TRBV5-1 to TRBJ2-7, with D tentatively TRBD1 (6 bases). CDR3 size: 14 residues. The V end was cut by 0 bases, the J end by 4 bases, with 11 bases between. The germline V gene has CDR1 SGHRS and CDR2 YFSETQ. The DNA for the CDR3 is TGCGCCAGCAGCTTGGTACAGGGTCCGTACGAGCAGTACTTC. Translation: CASSLVQGPYEQYF.